A single sample gave rise to the 16 T cell receptor beta chains below, sequenced in a study of blood T cell repertoires in COVID-19. TCRdb keeps only in-frame clones here, not all; method: immunoSEQ multiplex PCR. The profile shows more than 150,000 clones, roughly 79% of them singletons. Source material: peripheral blood. The receptors were gathered from a man aged 55 to 70 with active or convalescent COVID-19.

The chain recombines TRBV7-9 with TRBJ2-7, with D possibly TRBD2 on 6 matching bases. This CDR3 comprises 15 residues. With 1 base removed from V and 2 bases from J, the gap between germline ends came to 12 bases. Looked up from germline, CDR1 is SEHNR and CDR2 is FQNEAQ (reference sequence). CDR3 residues: CASSLGGGPTYEQYF. The DNA of the CDR3 is TGTGCCAGCAGCTTAGGCGGAGGGCCCACCTACGAGCAGTACTTC.

This clone has just one count. The chain is built from TRBV2 and TRBJ2-2; no reliable D call. Trimming took 7 bases from V and 0 from J, leaving 15 bases between them. The germline V gene has CDR1 SNHLY and CDR2 FYNNEI. The CDR3 is 16 amino acids. CDR3 in DNA: TGTGCCAGCAAGGTAGCCCTGCACTCGAACACCGGGGAGCTGTTTTTT. Residues: CASKVALHSNTGELFF.

The V and J genes are TRBV11-2 and TRBJ1-1; a weak D match, TRBD1 (5 bases). This CDR3 contains 13 residues. From germline, CDR1 is SGHAT and CDR2 FQNNGV. With 5 bases removed from V and 1 base from J, the gap between germline ends came to 8 bases. The CDR3 region is CASSVDRNTEAFF. The CDR3 DNA reads as TGTGCCAGCAGCGTCGACAGGAACACTGAAGCTTTCTTT.

With respect to this clone: Other DNA sequences in this sample translate to the same CDR3. This chain links TRBV18 with TRBJ2-3; no firm D call. V was pared by 6 bases and J by 3 bases, with 10 bases between. Germline V gene data show CDR1 as KGHSH and CDR2 as LQKENI. The CDR3 has 13 amino acids. The CDR3 loop reads CASSLGPTDTQYF. CDR3 DNA: TGTGCCAGCTCTCTGGGCCCGACAGATACGCAGTATTTT.

This chain uses TRBV28 with TRBJ2-7; possible D gene TRBD2, 7 bases. Germline V gene lookup returns CDR1 MDHEN and CDR2 SYDVKM. The CDR3 totals 13 residues. V lost 8 bases and J lost 3, with 14 bases in between. The CDR3 sequence: CASGGGEDYEQYF. Written as DNA, the CDR3 is TGTGCCAGCGGAGGGGGGGAAGACTACGAGCAGTACTTC.

CDR3 amino acids: CATSDHPSFGNEQFF. The CDR3 nucleotides are TGTGCCACCAGTGATCACCCGTCGTTCGGCAATGAGCAGTTCTTC. The chain employs TRBV24-1 and TRBJ2-1, with D uncertain. Germline assignment: CDR1 KGHDR and CDR2 SFDVKD. V was shortened by 3 bases and J by 6 bases, with 14 bases between the two germline ends. The CDR3 is made up of 15 amino acids.

This clone was seen only a few times. The rearrangement links TRBV7-9 to TRBJ2-7, with 7 bases lining up with TRBD1. The junction had 14 bases not matched to a gene; V was cut back by 0 bases and J by 3 bases. The length of the CDR3 is 18 residues. Germline lookup yields CDR1 SEHNR and CDR2 FQNEAQ (reference sequence). The chain's CDR3 is CASSLAYGQGEGVYEQYF. The CDR3, as DNA: TGTGCCAGCAGCTTAGCGTACGGCCAGGGGGAAGGGGTCTACGAGCAGTACTTC.

In its sample, this clone was seen many times. The chain links TRBV18 to TRBJ2-5; TRBD1 agrees at 10 bases. The CDR3 runs 15 residues. V trimming: 6 bases; J trimming: 5 bases; junction bases outside the gene matches: 9. Germline CDR1 is KGHSH and CDR2 is LQKENI. The CDR3 reads CASSAGQGRVETQYF. DNA of the CDR3: TGTGCCAGCTCCGCGGGACAGGGGCGTGTTGAGACCCAGTACTTC.

The gene calls are TRBV4-2 and TRBJ2-2, with a tentative D call TRBD1 (9 bases). With 2 bases removed from V and 4 bases from J, the gap between germline ends came to 17 bases. The germline V gene has CDR1 LGHNA and CDR2 YNFKEQ. CDR3 length: 17 amino acids. DNA of the CDR3: TGTGCCAGCAGCCAAAAGGGGACAGGGACTAGCACCGGGGAGCTGTTTTTT. Its translation is CASSQKGTGTSTGELFF.

The chain uses TRBV6-5 and TRBJ1-2; a weak D match, TRBD1 (6 bases). Germline V gene sequence: CDR1 MNHEY, CDR2 SVGAGI. Trimming cost V 6 bases and J 6 bases, with 11 bases left between them. The CDR3 loop spans 12 amino acids. CDR3 sequence reads: CASRQGRNGYTF. The CDR3 nucleotides are TGTGCCAGCAGACAGGGAAGAAATGGCTACACCTTC.

The chain is built from TRBV7-8 and TRBJ1-6; D is uncertain. Trimming shortened V by 1 base and J by 12 bases, and 10 bases separated the two germline ends. Germline CDR1 is SGHVS and CDR2 is FQNEAQ. The CDR3 totals 13 residues. CDR3: CASSLEWSEPLHF. The CDR3 DNA is TGTGCCAGCAGCTTAGAATGGAGTGAACCCCTCCACTTT.

The chain combines TRBV10-3 with TRBJ2-1, with TRBD1 matching over 10 bases. Trimming removed 7 bases from V and 1 base from J; junction bases left unmatched: 4. The CDR3 is 15 residues long. The germline V gene encodes CDR1 ENHRY and CDR2 SYGVKD. This chain's CDR3 is CAITGTGASYNEQFF. The CDR3 region has the DNA TGTGCCATCACCGGGACAGGGGCTTCCTACAATGAGCAGTTCTTC.

The rearrangement uses TRBV28 and TRBJ1-3; no clear D. The CDR3 sequence is 17 residues long. Deletions cut 2 bases from V and 0 bases from J, with 14 bases between. Per germline, CDR1 MDHEN and CDR2 SYDVKM. For the CDR3, the DNA is TGTGCCAGCAGTTTAGAGAGGTTCATAGGCTCTGGAAACACCATATATTTT. Residues: CASSLERFIGSGNTIYF.

This chain connects TRBV10-3 to TRBJ1-2; 11 bases are a match to TRBD1. The germline V gene encodes CDR1 ENHRY and CDR2 SYGVKD. V lost 0 bases to trimming and J lost 7 bases; unmatched junction nucleotides: 4. The CDR3 consists of 15 residues. DNA of the CDR3: TGTGCCATCAGTGAGTCGGACAGGGGGCTTGTTGGCTACACCTTC. Protein sequence: CAISESDRGLVGYTF.

The V and J genes are TRBV13 and TRBJ1-1; 9 bases agree with TRBD1. Germline V gene sequence: CDR1 PRHDT, CDR2 FYEKMQ (reference sequence). The junction had 8 bases not matched to a gene; V was cut back by 0 bases and J by 3 bases. There are 17 residues in the CDR3. This chain's CDR3 is CASSLGGTGWEDTEAFF. In DNA, the CDR3 is TGTGCCAGCAGCTTAGGCGGGACAGGGTGGGAGGACACTGAAGCTTTCTTT.

The V and J genes are TRBV19 and TRBJ1-6; 7 bases map to TRBD1. This CDR3 is built from 15 residues. V shed 4 bases and J 9 bases; nucleotides not matched to a gene: 9. Germline V CDR1 and CDR2: LNHDA, SQIVND (reference sequence). Here the CDR3 reads CASSTDPRGSSPLHF. In DNA, the CDR3 is TGTGCCAGTAGTACCGACCCCAGGGGGAGTTCACCCCTCCACTTT.